This T cell receptor beta chain was identified in a study of T cell responses to AZD1222 COVID-19 vaccine. Some clones are missing from TCRdb's copy, which holds only in-frame ones; the method was immunoSEQ multiplex PCR. This sample carries roughly 100,000 clones, about 89% of them seen once, and the ten largest clones take 6.5% to 10%. Trimming took 4 bases from V and 4 from J; bases not matched to a gene: 6. Germline V lookup: CDR1 SQVTM, CDR2 ANQGSEA. This CDR3 comprises 13 residues. The material was peripheral blood, obtained 28 days after the second AZD1222 dose. The chain has TRBV29-1 and TRBJ1-1, with TRBD1 matching 7 bases. The source of this sequence is an adult who received the AZD1222 COVID-19 vaccine. CDR3 region: CSVGRQGGTEAFF. The DNA of the CDR3 is TGCAGCGTTGGCCGACAGGGAGGCACTGAAGCTTTCTTT.